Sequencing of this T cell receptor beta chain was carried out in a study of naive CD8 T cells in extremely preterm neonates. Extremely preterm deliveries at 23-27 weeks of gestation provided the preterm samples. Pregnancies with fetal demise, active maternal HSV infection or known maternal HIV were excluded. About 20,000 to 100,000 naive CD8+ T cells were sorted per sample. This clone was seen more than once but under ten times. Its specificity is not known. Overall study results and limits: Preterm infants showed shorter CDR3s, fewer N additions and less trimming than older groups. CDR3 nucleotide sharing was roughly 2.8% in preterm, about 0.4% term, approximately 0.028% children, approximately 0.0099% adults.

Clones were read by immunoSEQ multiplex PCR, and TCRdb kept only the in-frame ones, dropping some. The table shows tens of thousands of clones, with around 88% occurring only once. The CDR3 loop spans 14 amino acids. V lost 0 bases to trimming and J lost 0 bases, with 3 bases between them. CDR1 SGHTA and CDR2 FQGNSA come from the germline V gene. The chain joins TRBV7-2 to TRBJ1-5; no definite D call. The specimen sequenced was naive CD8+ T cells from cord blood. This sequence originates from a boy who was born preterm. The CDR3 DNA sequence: TGTGCCAGCAGCTTAGCTTTTAGCAATCAGCCCCAGCATTTT. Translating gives CASSLAFSNQPQHF.